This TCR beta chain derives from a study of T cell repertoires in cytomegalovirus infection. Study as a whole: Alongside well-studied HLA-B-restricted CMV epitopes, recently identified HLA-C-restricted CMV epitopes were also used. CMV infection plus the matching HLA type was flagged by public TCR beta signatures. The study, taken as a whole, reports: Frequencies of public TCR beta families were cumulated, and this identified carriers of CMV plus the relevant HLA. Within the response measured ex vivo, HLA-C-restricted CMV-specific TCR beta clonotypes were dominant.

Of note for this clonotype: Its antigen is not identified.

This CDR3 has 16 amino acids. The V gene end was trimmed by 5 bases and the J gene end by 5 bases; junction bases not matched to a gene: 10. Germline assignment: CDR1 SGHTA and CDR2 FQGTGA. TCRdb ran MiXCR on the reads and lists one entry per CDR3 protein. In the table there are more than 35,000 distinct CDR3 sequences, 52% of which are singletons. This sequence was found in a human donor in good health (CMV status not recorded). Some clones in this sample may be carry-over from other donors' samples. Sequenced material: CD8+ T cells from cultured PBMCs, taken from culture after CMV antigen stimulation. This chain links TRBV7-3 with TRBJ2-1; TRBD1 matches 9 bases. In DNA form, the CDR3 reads TGTGCCAGCAGCCCCCGGGGACAGGGTTGGAACAATGAGCAGTTCTTC. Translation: CASSPRGQGWNNEQFF.